This T cell receptor beta chain was captured by sequencing in a study of blood T cell repertoires in COVID-19. TCRdb's table, derived via immunoSEQ multiplex PCR, lists solely in-frame clones and lacks some. The sample carries 200,000 to 250,000 clones, 65% to 90% recorded once. From germline, CDR1 is SGHRS and CDR2 YFSETQ. V lost 4 bases, J lost 6 bases, and 5 bases stayed unmatched. The CDR3 length is 14 residues. The chain has TRBV5-1 and TRBJ1-5, with 9 bases aligning to TRBD1. This clonotype was sampled from a woman between 45 and 60 years old with acute or convalescent COVID-19. The sequenced sample was peripheral blood. In DNA, the CDR3 is TGCGCCAGCAGCGTCGGGACAGGGACTCAGCCCCAGCATTTT. Translated, it gives CASSVGTGTQPQHF.